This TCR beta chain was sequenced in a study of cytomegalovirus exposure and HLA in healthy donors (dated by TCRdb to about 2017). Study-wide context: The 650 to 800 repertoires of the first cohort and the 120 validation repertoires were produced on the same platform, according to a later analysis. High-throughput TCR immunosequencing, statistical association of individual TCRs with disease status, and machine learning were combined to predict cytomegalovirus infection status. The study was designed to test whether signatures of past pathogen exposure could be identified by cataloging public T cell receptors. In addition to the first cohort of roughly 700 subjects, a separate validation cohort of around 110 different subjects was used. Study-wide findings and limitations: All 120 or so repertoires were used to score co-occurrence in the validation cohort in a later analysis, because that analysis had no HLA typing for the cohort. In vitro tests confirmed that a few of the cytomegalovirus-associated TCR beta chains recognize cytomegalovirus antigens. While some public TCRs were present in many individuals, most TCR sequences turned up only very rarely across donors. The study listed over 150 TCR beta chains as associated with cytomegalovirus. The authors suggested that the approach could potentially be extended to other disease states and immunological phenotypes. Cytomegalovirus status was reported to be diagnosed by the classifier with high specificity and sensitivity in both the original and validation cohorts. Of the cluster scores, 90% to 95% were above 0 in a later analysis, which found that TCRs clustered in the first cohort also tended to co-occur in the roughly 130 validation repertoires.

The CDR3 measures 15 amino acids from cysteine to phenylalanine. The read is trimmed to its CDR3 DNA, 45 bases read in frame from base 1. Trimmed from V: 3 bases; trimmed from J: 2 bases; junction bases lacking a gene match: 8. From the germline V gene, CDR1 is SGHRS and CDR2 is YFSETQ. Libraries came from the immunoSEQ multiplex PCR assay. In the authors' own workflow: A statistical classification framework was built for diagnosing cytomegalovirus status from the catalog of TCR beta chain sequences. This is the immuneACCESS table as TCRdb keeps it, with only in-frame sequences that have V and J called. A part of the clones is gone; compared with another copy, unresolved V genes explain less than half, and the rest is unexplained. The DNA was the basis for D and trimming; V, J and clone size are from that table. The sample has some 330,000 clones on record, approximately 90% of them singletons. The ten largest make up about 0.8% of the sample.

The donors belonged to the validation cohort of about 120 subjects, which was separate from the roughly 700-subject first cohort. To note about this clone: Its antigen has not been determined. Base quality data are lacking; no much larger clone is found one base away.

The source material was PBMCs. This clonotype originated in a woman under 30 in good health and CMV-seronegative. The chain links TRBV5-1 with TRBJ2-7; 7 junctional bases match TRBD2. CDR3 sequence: CASSSGLRHPYEQYF. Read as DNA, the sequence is TGCGCCAGCAGCTCGGGACTACGACACCCCTACGAGCAGTACTTC.